This T cell receptor (beta chain) was sequenced for a study of long-term antiretroviral therapy in people with HIV. CDR3 length: 15 amino acids. V lost 8 bases and J lost 3; bases outside the gene matches: 8. CDR1 is MNHNS and CDR2 is SASEGT in the germline V gene. Findings and limits, study-wide: Information on adherence to ART, viral resistance or therapy changes was unavailable. Blood, drawn from about 2004 to 2018, may reflect older ART regimens.

Run at survey level, the immunoSEQ assay was version v3.0. The table came from immunoSEQ multiplex PCR; TCRdb's copy has only in-frame clones and leaves some out. The sample holds tens of thousands of clones, around four fifths seen once. About this clone itself: No antigen is known for it.

The receptor's source is a woman in her 40s with HIV. V is TRBV6-1 and J is TRBJ2-2; 8 nucleotides match TRBD1. Sequenced material: unsorted PBMCs, taken 1.1 years before starting antiretroviral therapy. CDR3 coding DNA: TGTGCCAGCGCCGCTGACAGGGGATACACCGGGGAGCTGTTTTTT. This encodes CASAADRGYTGELFF.